These 30 T cell receptor beta chains were all obtained from the same sample, sequenced in a study of blood T cell repertoires in COVID-19. Assay used: immunoSEQ multiplex PCR; TCRdb lists only in-frame clones, some missing. The table lists around 250,000 clones, more than 75% of them singletons. Material for sequencing was PBMCs or T cells enriched from blood (not recorded which). The source of these receptors is a man in his late teens or twenties who had recovered from COVID-19.

This clone was observed a single time. CDR3 coding DNA: TGTGCCAGCAGCTTAGTAACAGCCGGCTACACCTTC. As protein: CASSLVTAGYTF. The rearrangement joins TRBV7-9 to TRBJ1-2; D unresolved. The length of the CDR3 is 12 residues. CDR1 is SEHNR, CDR2 FQNEAQ, per germline (reference sequence). The germline V and J ends were trimmed by 1 base and 8 bases, with 8 bases remaining between them.

V and J are TRBV30 and TRBJ1-1, with D possibly matching TRBD1 (6 bases). The CDR3 contains 15 residues. V shed 6 bases and J shed 4 bases, with 21 bases lying between them. The V gene's germline CDR1 is GTSNPN and CDR2 SVGIG (reference sequence). CDR3 sequence reads: CACQIFQGRSTEAFF. The CDR3 DNA is TGTGCCTGTCAGATATTCCAGGGGAGATCCACTGAAGCTTTCTTT.

This clone appeared once. The chain has TRBV5-4 and TRBJ1-1; 7 nucleotides align to TRBD1. The V and J ends lost 2 bases and 8 bases, in that order; junction bases with no gene match: 12. Looked up from germline, CDR1 is SGHNT and CDR2 is YYREEE (reference sequence). The CDR3 loop spans 15 amino acids. The CDR3 DNA follows: TGTGCCAGCAGCTTCCTCCGACAGGGCGCCACCGAAGCTTTCTTT. It specifies CASSFLRQGATEAFF.

The V gene is TRBV5-1, the J gene TRBJ1-2, with 9 bases matching TRBD1. V was clipped by 0 bases and J by 4 bases; unmatched bases: 10. The germline gives CDR1 SGHRS, CDR2 YFSETQ. The CDR3 has 17 amino acids. In nucleotides, the CDR3 is TGCGCCAGCAGCTTGGCCGTTGGGACAGGGCATCCCTATGGCTACACCTTC. As protein: CASSLAVGTGHPYGYTF.

This clone has just one count. The CDR3 reads CAISESGTGLFEAFF. The CDR3 coding sequence is TGTGCCATCAGTGAGAGCGGGACAGGACTGTTTGAAGCTTTCTTT. The genes are TRBV10-3 and TRBJ1-1, with 8 bases matching TRBD1. CDR1 and CDR2 from the germline V gene are ENHRY and SYGVKD. The CDR3 loop spans 15 amino acids. Losses at the gene ends were 2 bases for V and 7 bases for J; bases not matched to a gene: 9.

The rearrangement uses TRBV4-2 and TRBJ2-5, with 7 positions matching TRBD1. Trimming took 1 base from V and 3 from J; bases not matched to a gene: 5. The CDR3 has 15 residues. Germline values: CDR1 LGHNA, CDR2 YNFKEQ. In DNA, the CDR3 is TGTGCCAGCAGCCAAGTCGAGGACAGGAAAGAGACCCAGTACTTC. It yields the protein CASSQVEDRKETQYF.

The chain employs TRBV28 and TRBJ2-6; D is uncertain. CDR1 is MDHEN and CDR2 is SYDVKM in the germline V gene. The CDR3 consists of 13 residues. V gave up 7 bases and J gave up 0 bases, with 4 bases separating them. The CDR3 region is CASTLSGANVLTF. In DNA, the CDR3 is TGTGCCAGCACTCTCTCTGGGGCCAACGTCCTGACTTTC.

The chain combines TRBV3-1 (or the pseudogene TRBV3-2) with TRBJ2-5, with D tentatively TRBD2 (5 bases). There are 15 residues in the CDR3. Germline CDR1 is LGHDT and CDR2 is YNNKEL (reference sequence). V lost 4 bases and J 1 base, leaving 13 bases between the germline ends. DNA of the CDR3: TGTGCCAGCAGCCTAGGGAGCGGAGCCCAAGAGACCCAGTACTTC. This sequence encodes CASSLGSGAQETQYF.

V gene TRBV5-6 combines with J gene TRBJ2-1, with D perhaps TRBD2 (6 bases). Germline V gene sequence: CDR1 SGHDT, CDR2 YYEEEE. The V end was cut by 4 bases, the J end by 3 bases, with 20 bases between. The CDR3 covers 17 residues. In nucleotides, the CDR3 is TGTGCCAGCAGCCCCTATGGGGCGGGAAATAGCTACAATGAGCAGTTCTTC. It is translated as CASSPYGAGNSYNEQFF.

The chain links TRBV25-1 to TRBJ2-7, with D perhaps TRBD1 (5 bases). The ends were cut back, 5 bases at V and 4 bases at J, with 6 bases in the middle. Per germline, CDR1 MGHDK and CDR2 SYGVNS. CDR3 size: 11 residues. CDR3 region: CASSRGYEQYF. For the CDR3, the DNA is TGTGCCAGCAGTAGGGGATACGAGCAGTACTTC.

The chain is built from TRBV5-4 and TRBJ1-6, with a possible D match to TRBD1 (6 bases). This CDR3 comprises 14 residues. In germline, CDR1 is SGHNT, CDR2 YYREEE (reference sequence). Trimming took 0 bases from V and 7 from J, leaving 8 bases between them. CDR3 amino acids: CASSLDQGNSPLHF. CDR3 sequence (DNA): TGTGCCAGCAGCTTGGACCAGGGGAATTCACCCCTCCACTTT.

In nucleotides, the CDR3 is TGCGCCAGCAGCTTGGGGACAGGGGCGATGACTGAAGCTTTCTTT. Translating gives CASSLGTGAMTEAFF. This chain joins TRBV5-1 and TRBJ1-1; TRBD1 agrees at 9 bases. Trimming removed 0 bases from V and 5 bases from J; junction bases left unmatched: 5. This CDR3 is built from 15 residues. Looked up from germline, CDR1 is SGHRS and CDR2 is YFSETQ. Combining the CDR3 with reference TRBV5-1 and TRBJ1-1 gives the whole variable domain KAGVTQTPRYLIKTRGQQVTLSCSPISGHRSVSWYQQTPGQGLQFLFEYFSETQRNKGNFPGRFSGRQFSNSRSEMNVSTLELGDSALYLCASSLGTGAMTEAFFGQGTRLTVV.

The rearrangement joins TRBV19 to TRBJ2-5, with 10 bases fitting TRBD2. CDR3 size: 16 residues. Germline CDR1 and CDR2: LNHDA and SQIVND (reference sequence). The J segment lost 4 bases and the V segment lost 3 bases, leaving 8 bases of the junction unmatched. This CDR3 is CASSISVAGGLETQYF. The CDR3, as DNA: TGTGCCAGTAGTATCTCGGTAGCGGGGGGCCTAGAGACCCAGTACTTC.

The gene calls are TRBV7-2 and TRBJ2-1; TRBD2 aligns across 7 bases. This CDR3 spans 13 amino acids. Per the germline V gene, CDR1 is SGHTA and CDR2 is FQGNSA. Trimming cost V 7 bases and J 7 bases; bases outside gene matches: 7. This chain's CDR3 is CASKSFSGNEQFF. Written as DNA, the CDR3 is TGTGCCAGCAAGTCTTTTAGCGGGAATGAGCAGTTCTTC.

This clone was detected once. CDR3 loop: CASSYRGLHGYTF. For the CDR3, the DNA is TGTGCCAGCAGTTACAGGGGGCTACATGGCTACACCTTC. V is TRBV12-3 or TRBV12-4 and J is TRBJ1-2; 9 bases match TRBD1. After removal of 4 bases from V and 6 bases from J, the junction contained 3 bases not matched to a gene. The CDR3 totals 13 residues.

CDR3 DNA: TGTGCCAGCTCCACAGGGACACATCAGCCCCAGCATTTT. Encoded protein: CASSTGTHQPQHF. The rearrangement uses TRBV18 and TRBJ1-5, with a weak D call TRBD1 (6 bases). V was trimmed by 6 bases and J by 5 bases, leaving 11 bases between them. Germline V gene lookup returns CDR1 KGHSH and CDR2 LQKENI. The CDR3 contains 13 residues. The full variable domain, with the rest looked up from reference TRBV18 and TRBJ1-5, is NAGVMQNPRHLVRRRGQEARLRCSPMKGHSHVYWYRQLPEEGLKFMVYLQKENIIDESGMPKERFSAEFPKEGPSILRIQQVVRGDSAAYFCASSTGTHQPQHFGDGTRLSIL.

The chain has TRBV4-1 and TRBJ1-5; unclear D gene. Trimming shortened V by 2 bases and J by 4 bases, and 6 bases separated the two germline ends. This CDR3 has 13 amino acids. Germline CDR1 is MGHRA and CDR2 is YSYEKL. The CDR3 here is CASSQWQNQPQHF. The CDR3 DNA reads TGCGCCAGCAGCCAATGGCAAAATCAGCCCCAGCATTTT.

The chain has TRBV25-1 and TRBJ1-3; a possible D gene is TRBD1 (6 bases). CDR3 length: 15 amino acids. Trimming took off 8 bases at V and 4 bases at J, with 18 bases between the two ends. Germline loops: CDR1 MGHDK, CDR2 SYGVNS. The CDR3 nucleotides are TGTGCCAGCGCACCTCAGGGGCGGACCGGAAACACCATATATTTT. It encodes CASAPQGRTGNTIYF.

The chain is built from TRBV28 and TRBJ1-2; D is possibly TRBD1 (6 bases). The CDR3 is 20 residues long. V shed 4 bases and J shed 2 bases, with 29 bases lying between them. Germline lookup yields CDR1 MDHEN and CDR2 SYDVKM. The CDR3 sequence: CASSSPSRPSDSLLNYGYTF. The DNA of the CDR3 is TGTGCCAGCAGTTCTCCCTCTCGCCCCTCGGACAGCCTCCTCAACTATGGCTACACCTTC.

The rearrangement joins TRBV6-5 to TRBJ1-6; possibly TRBD1 for D (6 bases). CDR1 is MNHEY, CDR2 SVGAGI, per germline. The V gene lost 6 bases and the J gene lost 4 bases, with 13 bases spanning the gap. The CDR3 extends over 15 amino acids. The CDR3 DNA reads as TGTGCCAGCAGCCTAGGACAGTCTTATAATTCACCCCTCCACTTT. This translates into CASSLGQSYNSPLHF.

This clone appeared a single time. V is TRBV5-8 and J is TRBJ2-3, with D possibly being TRBD2 (6 bases). V was trimmed by 2 bases and J by 4 bases, leaving 17 bases between them. The germline gives CDR1 SGHTS, CDR2 YDEGEE. This CDR3 spans 16 amino acids. The CDR3 nucleotides are TGTGCCAGCAGCTTAGGGAGGTGGGAGGCCGCAGATACGCAGTATTTT. It yields the protein CASSLGRWEAADTQYF.

This clone was seen only once. The chain combines TRBV28 with TRBJ2-5; D remains ambiguous. The CDR3 extends over 20 amino acids. Trimming removed 3 bases from V and 5 bases from J, with 31 bases in between. Germline V gene lookup returns CDR1 MDHEN and CDR2 SYDVKM. The CDR3 region has the DNA TGTGCCAGCAGTTTCATCCCAGATCTAACTAATGAGAGGTCGATGGAGACCCAGTACTTC. Translated, it gives CASSFIPDLTNERSMETQYF. Filled out from reference TRBV28 and TRBJ2-5, the complete variable domain reads DVKVTQSSRYLVKRTGEKVFLECVQDMDHENMFWYRQDPGLGLRLIYFSYDVKMKEKGDIPEGYSVSREKKERFSLILESASTNQTSMYLCASSFIPDLTNERSMETQYFGPGTRLLVL.

This clone was seen only a few times. The chain carries TRBV5-1 and TRBJ2-2; a weak D match, TRBD1 (6 bases). Germline V gene sequence: CDR1 SGHRS, CDR2 YFSETQ. The CDR3 is made up of 17 amino acids. V was shortened by 3 bases and J by 2 bases, with 17 bases between the two germline ends. The CDR3 protein is CASSYPNRVLNTGELFF. CDR3 coding DNA: TGCGCCAGCAGCTATCCCAACAGGGTTTTAAACACCGGGGAGCTGTTTTTT.

This chain connects TRBV18 to TRBJ1-1; D remains ambiguous. Germline V gene data show CDR1 as KGHSH and CDR2 as LQKENI. V was trimmed by 0 bases and J by 3 bases, leaving 8 bases between them. The CDR3 has 14 amino acids. Here the CDR3 DNA reads TGTGCCAGCTCACCACCGAGTCGAGACACTGAAGCTTTCTTT. It translates to CASSPPSRDTEAFF.

This clone was observed once. CDR3 in amino acids: CASSESAVTSSPLHF. The CDR3 DNA is TGTGCCAGCAGTGAATCCGCGGTTACATCTTCACCCCTCCACTTT. This chain links TRBV25-1 with TRBJ1-6; unclear D gene. CDR1 is MGHDK, CDR2 SYGVNS, per germline. Trimming took off 1 base at V and 9 bases at J, with 13 bases between the two ends. The CDR3 spans 15 residues.

V usage is TRBV6-5 and J usage is TRBJ1-6, with 8 bases lining up with TRBD1. The CDR3 is made up of 15 amino acids. The trim removed 4 bases at V and 9 bases at J, leaving 8 bases unmatched. Germline CDR1 MNHEY, CDR2 SVGAGI. CDR3: CASSSRQGTLSPLHF. CDR3 bases: TGTGCCAGCAGTTCGAGACAGGGGACTCTTTCACCCCTCCACTTT.

The chain has TRBV7-8 and TRBJ2-5, with TRBD1 matching 8 bases. Per germline, CDR1 SGHVS and CDR2 FQNEAQ. The CDR3 sequence is 17 residues long. V gave up 1 base and J gave up 2 bases; unmatched junction bases: 9. The CDR3 loop is CASSLVSGGVGQETQYF. CDR3 DNA sequence: TGTGCCAGCAGCTTAGTTTCAGGGGGCGTGGGGCAAGAGACCCAGTACTTC.

J is TRBJ2-1 and V is TRBV10-3, with 7 bases aligning to TRBD1. The CDR3 consists of 16 residues. The ends lost 4 bases at V and 9 bases at J; junction bases unmatched: 15. Germline lookup yields CDR1 ENHRY and CDR2 SYGVKD. CDR3 region: CAISVSISGQSSEQFF. The CDR3 DNA reads as TGTGCCATCAGTGTGTCGATTTCGGGACAGAGTAGTGAGCAGTTCTTC.

The rearrangement links TRBV4-1 to TRBJ2-6; the D gene is possibly TRBD1 (6 bases). The germline V and J ends were trimmed by 3 bases and 1 base, with 13 bases remaining between them. The CDR3 totals 17 residues. Germline V gene data show CDR1 as MGHRA and CDR2 as YSYEKL. The CDR3 sequence is CASSQGPQGSGANVLTF. The CDR3 DNA follows: TGCGCCAGCAGCCAGGGACCACAGGGATCTGGGGCCAACGTCCTGACTTTC.

CDR3 DNA: TGTGCCAGCAGTTACTCAGGGGTGGTAAATCAGCCCCAGCATTTT. It translates to CASSYSGVVNQPQHF. The chain is built from TRBV6-5 and TRBJ1-5; perhaps TRBD1 as D (5 bases). This CDR3 region has 15 residues. Germline V gene lookup returns CDR1 MNHEY and CDR2 SVGAGI. V was pared by 0 bases and J by 4 bases, with 10 bases between.